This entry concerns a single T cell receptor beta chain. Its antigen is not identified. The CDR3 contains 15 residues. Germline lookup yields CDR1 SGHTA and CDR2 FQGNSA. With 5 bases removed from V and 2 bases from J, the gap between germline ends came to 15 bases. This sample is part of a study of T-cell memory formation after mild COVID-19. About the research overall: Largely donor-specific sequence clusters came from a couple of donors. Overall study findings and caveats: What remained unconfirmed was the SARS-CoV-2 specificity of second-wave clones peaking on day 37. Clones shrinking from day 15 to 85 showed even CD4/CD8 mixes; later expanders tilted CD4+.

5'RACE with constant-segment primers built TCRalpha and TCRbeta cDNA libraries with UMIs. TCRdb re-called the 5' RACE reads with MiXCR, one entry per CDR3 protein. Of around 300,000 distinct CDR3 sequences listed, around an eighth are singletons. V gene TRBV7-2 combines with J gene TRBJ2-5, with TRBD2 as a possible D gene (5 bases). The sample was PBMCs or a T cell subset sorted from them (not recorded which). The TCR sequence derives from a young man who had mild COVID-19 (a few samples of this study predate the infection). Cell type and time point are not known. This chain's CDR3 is CASSVSTIPQETQYF. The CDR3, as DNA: TGTGCCAGCAGCGTGTCGACTATTCCGCAAGAGACCCAGTACTTC.